This T cell receptor beta chain was obtained from a study of cytomegalovirus exposure and HLA in healthy donors. Regarding the study as a whole: Later findings reportedly placed an Asian-associated ancestry cluster below the roughly 690-donor mean for N-insertions.

The germline V gene has CDR1 LNHNV and CDR2 YYDKDF (reference sequence). J was trimmed by 3 bases and V by 3 bases; bases with no gene match: 3. The CDR3 covers 15 residues. The PCR was carried out with 60 Vbeta primers and 13 Jbeta primers. The data were produced by immunoSEQ multiplex PCR, yet TCRdb's version contains in-frame clones alone and is incomplete. Altogether 95,000 to 150,000 clones are present, around three quarters being singletons, with the ten largest covering less than 15%. As concerns this clone: What it binds is unknown.

The chain links TRBV15 to TRBJ2-2, with 8 bases lining up with TRBD1. The sample consisted of PBMCs. The clonotype originates from a woman aged 60-75 years in good health and CMV-seropositive. The CDR3 DNA follows: TGTGCCACCAGCAGTTGGACAGGGTACACCGGGGAGCTGTTTTTT. It specifies CATSSWTGYTGELFF.